This T cell receptor beta chain was retrieved from a study of blood T cell repertoires in COVID-19. Study-wide context: PBMCs, B-cell-depleted T cells, or T cells were the source of the cDNA or gDNA that made up the material.

TCRdb's table, derived via immunoSEQ multiplex PCR, lists solely in-frame clones and lacks some. This sample has fewer than 300,000 clones; around 89% occur once, and the top ten carry roughly 10%. Across about two dozen US areas, participants ranged in age from roughly 18 to 95 years. Clinical history as reported by participants underpinned cohort assignment. CDR1 and CDR2 from the germline V gene are MGHRA and YSYEKL. This CDR3 has 17 residues. With 4 bases clipped from V and 5 bases from J, the junction kept 15 bases outside the gene matches. Sequencing was carried out using PBMCs or T cells enriched from blood (not recorded which). The TCR comes from a man aged 40-50 years who had recovered from COVID-19. V is TRBV4-1 and J is TRBJ2-7, with 9 bases fitting TRBD1. CDR3: CASSPFHTGTGNNEQYF. CDR3 nucleotides: TGCGCCAGCAGCCCGTTTCATACCGGGACAGGGAATAACGAGCAGTACTTC.